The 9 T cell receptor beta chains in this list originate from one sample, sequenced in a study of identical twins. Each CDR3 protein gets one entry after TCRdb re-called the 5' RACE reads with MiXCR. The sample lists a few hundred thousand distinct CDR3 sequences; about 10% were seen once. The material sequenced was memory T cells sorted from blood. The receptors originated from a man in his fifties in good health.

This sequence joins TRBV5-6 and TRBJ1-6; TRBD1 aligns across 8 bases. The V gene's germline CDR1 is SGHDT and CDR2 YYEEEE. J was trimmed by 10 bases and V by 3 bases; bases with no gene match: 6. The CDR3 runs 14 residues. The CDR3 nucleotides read TGTGCCAGCAGCTGGGACAGGTGGGGATCACCCCTCCACTTT. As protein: CASSWDRWGSPLHF.

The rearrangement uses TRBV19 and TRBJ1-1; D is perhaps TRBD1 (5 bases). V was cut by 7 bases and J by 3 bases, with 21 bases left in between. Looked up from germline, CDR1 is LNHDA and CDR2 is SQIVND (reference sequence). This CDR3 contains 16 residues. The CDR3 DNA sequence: TGTGCCAGTAAGTCCGAACGTTTAGGAGGGGACACTGAAGCTTTCTTT. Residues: CASKSERLGGDTEAFF.

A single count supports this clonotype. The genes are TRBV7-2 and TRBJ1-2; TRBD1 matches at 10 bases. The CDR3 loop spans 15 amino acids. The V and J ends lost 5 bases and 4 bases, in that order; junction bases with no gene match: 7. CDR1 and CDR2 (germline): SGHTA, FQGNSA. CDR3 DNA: TGTGCCAGCAGCCCGACCAGGGACAGGGGCTATGGCTACACCTTC. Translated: CASSPTRDRGYGYTF.

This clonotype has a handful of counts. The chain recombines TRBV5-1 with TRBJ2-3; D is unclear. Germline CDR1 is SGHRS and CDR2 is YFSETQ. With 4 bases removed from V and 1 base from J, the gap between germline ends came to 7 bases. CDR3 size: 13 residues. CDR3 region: CASSTGRTDTQYF. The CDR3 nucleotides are TGCGCCAGCAGCACCGGACGCACAGATACGCAGTATTTT.

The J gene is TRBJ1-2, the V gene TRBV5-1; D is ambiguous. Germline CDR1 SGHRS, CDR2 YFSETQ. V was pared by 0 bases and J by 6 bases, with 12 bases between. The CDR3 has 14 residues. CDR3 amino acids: CASSLVVGIHGYTF. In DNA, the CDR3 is TGCGCCAGCAGCTTGGTGGTCGGAATCCATGGCTACACCTTC.

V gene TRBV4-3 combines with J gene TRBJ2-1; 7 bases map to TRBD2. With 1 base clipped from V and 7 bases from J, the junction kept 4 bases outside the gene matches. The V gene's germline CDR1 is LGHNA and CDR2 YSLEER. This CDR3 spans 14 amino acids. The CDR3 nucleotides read TGCGCCAGCAGCCAAGGCGGAGCGGGGAATGAGCAGTTCTTC. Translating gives CASSQGGAGNEQFF.

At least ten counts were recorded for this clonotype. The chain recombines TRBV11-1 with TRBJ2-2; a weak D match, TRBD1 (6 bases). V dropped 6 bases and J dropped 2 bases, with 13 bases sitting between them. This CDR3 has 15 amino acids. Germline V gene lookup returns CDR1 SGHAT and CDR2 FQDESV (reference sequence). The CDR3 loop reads CASREPGHNTGELFF. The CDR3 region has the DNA TGTGCCAGCAGAGAACCGGGACACAACACCGGGGAGCTGTTTTTT.

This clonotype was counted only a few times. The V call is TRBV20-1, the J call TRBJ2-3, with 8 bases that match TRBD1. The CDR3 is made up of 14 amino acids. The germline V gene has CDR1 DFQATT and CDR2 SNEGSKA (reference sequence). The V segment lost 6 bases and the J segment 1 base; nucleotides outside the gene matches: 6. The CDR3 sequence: CSATGQGGTDTQYF. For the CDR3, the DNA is TGCAGTGCAACCGGACAGGGAGGCACAGATACGCAGTATTTT.

CDR3 region: CASSYGLAGGRPYEQYF. The CDR3 DNA reads TGTGCCAGCAGTTACGGGCTAGCGGGAGGGAGACCCTACGAGCAGTACTTC. The chain joins TRBV6-5 to TRBJ2-7; 12 nucleotides match TRBD2. After removal of 2 bases from V and 2 bases from J, the junction contained 7 bases not matched to a gene. This CDR3 comprises 17 residues. The germline V gene has CDR1 MNHEY and CDR2 SVGAGI.